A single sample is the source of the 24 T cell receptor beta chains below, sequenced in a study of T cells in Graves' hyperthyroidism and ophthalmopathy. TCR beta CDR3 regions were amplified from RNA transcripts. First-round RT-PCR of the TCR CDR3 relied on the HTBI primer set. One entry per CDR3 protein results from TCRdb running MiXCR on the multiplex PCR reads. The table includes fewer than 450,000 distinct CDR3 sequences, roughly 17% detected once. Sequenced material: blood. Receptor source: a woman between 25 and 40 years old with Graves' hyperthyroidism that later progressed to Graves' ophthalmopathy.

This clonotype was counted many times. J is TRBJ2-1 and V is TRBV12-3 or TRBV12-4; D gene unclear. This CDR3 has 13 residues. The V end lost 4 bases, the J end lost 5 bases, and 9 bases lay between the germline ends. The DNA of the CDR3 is TGTGCCAGCAGTTATCTGCATAACAATGAGCAGTTCTTC. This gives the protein CASSYLHNNEQFF.

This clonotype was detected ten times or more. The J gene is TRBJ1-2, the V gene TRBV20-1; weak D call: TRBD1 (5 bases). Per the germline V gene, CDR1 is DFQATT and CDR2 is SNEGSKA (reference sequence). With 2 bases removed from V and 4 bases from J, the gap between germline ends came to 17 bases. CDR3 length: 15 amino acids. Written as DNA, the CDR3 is TGCAGTGCTAGACCAGGTTGGGGCGGCGGCTATGGCTACACCTTC. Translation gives CSARPGWGGGYGYTF.

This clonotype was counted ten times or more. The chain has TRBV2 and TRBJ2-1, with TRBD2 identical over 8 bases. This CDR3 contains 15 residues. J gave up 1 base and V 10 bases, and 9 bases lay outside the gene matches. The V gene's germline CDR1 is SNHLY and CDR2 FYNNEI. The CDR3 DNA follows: TGTGCCACCCCTACGACGGGGGGGTCCTACAATGAGCAGTTCTTC. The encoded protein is CATPTTGGSYNEQFF.

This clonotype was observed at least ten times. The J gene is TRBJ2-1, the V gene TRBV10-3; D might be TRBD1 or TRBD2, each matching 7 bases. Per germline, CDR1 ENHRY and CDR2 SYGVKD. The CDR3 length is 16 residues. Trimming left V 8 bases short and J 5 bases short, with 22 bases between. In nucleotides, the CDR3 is TGTGCCATCCAGGGGGGGGCCCTTTCGGCCCACAATGAGCAGTTCTTC. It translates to CAIQGGALSAHNEQFF.

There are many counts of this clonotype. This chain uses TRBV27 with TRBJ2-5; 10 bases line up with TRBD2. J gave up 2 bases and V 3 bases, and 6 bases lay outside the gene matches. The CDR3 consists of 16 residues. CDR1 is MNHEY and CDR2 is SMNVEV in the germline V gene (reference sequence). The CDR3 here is CASSFGSGGTQETQYF. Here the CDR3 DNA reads TGTGCCAGCAGTTTCGGTAGCGGGGGGACACAAGAGACCCAGTACTTC.

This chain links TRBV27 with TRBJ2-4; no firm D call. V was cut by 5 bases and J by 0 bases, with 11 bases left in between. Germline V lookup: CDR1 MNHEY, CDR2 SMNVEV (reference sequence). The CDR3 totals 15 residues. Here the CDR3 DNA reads TGTGCCAGCAGTCTCATCCCCGTAGCCAAAAACATTCAGTACTTC. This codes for CASSLIPVAKNIQYF.

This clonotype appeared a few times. This CDR3 reads CASVGQRANNEQFF. CDR3 bases: TGTGCCAGCGTAGGACAGAGGGCCAACAATGAGCAGTTCTTC. The chain links TRBV18 to TRBJ2-1; TRBD1 might be the D (6 bases). The CDR3 runs to 14 residues. Germline CDR1 is KGHSH and CDR2 is LQKENI. Trimming shortened V by 8 bases and J by 5 bases, and 16 bases separated the two germline ends.

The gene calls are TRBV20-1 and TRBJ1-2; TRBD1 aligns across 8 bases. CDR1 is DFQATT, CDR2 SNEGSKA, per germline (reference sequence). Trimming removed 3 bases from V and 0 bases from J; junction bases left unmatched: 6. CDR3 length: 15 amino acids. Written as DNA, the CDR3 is TGCAGTGCTAGCCGGGACAGGAGTACTAACTATGGCTACACCTTC. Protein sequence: CSASRDRSTNYGYTF.

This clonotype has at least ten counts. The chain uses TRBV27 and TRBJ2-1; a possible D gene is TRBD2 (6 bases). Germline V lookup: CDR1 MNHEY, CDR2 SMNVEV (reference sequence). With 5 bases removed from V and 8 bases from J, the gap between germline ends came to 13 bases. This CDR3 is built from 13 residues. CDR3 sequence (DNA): TGTGCCAGCAGTAGACTAGGGGACTATGAGCAGTTCTTC. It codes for CASSRLGDYEQFF.

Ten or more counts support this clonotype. CDR3 DNA: TGTGCCAGCCTCTCTTTACTAGCGGGAGGGGAGACCCAGTACTTC. This codes for CASLSLLAGGETQYF. The rearrangement uses TRBV6-1 and TRBJ2-5, with 13 bases fitting TRBD2. V dropped 8 bases and J dropped 5; count of bases not matched to a gene: 8. The CDR3 spans 15 residues. Germline-derived CDR1 and CDR2 are MNHNS and SASEGT.

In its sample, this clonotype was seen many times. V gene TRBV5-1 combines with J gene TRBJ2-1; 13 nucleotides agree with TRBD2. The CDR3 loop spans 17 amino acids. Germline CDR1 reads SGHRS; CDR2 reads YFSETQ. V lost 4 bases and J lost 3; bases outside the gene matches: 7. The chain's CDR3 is CASSRRTSGRVYNEQFF. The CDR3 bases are TGCGCCAGCAGCCGCCGGACTAGCGGGAGAGTCTACAATGAGCAGTTCTTC.

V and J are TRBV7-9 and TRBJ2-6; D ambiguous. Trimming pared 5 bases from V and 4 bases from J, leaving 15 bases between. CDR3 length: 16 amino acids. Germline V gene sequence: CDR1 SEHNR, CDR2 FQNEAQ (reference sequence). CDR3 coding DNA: TGTGCCAGCAGCCCGACCCCGGGTCAGGGGGCCAACGTCCTGACTTTC. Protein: CASSPTPGQGANVLTF.

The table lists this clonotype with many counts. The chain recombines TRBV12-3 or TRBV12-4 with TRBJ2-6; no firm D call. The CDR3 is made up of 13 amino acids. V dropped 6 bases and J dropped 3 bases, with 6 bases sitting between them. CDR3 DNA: TGTGCCAGCAGCAGTGGTGGGGCCAACGTCCTGACTTTC. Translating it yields CASSSGGANVLTF.

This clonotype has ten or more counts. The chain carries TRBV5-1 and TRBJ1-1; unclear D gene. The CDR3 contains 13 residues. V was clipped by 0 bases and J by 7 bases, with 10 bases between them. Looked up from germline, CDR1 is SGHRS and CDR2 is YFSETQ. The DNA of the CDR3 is TGCGCCAGCAGCTTGGGTGGTCGGCTTGAAGCTTTCTTT. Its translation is CASSLGGRLEAFF.

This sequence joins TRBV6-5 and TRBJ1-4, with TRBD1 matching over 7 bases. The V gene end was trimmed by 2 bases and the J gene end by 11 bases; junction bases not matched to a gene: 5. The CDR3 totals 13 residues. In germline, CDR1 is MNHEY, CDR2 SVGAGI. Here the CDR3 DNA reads TGTGCCAGCAGTTACGCACAGGGGAGGAAACTGTTTTTT. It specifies CASSYAQGRKLFF.

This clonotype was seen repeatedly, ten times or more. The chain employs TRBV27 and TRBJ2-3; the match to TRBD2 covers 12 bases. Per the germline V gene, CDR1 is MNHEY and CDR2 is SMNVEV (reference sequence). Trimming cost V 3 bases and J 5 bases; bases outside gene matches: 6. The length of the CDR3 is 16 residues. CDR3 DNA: TGTGCCAGCAGTTTCGGTCTAGCGGGGGGGTTAGATACGCAGTATTTT. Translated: CASSFGLAGGLDTQYF.

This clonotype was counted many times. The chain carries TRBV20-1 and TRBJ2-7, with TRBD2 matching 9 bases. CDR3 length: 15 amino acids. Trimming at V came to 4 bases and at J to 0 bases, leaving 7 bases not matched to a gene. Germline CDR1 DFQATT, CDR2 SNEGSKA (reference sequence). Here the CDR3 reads CSATSLSGSSYEQYF. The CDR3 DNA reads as TGCAGTGCTACCTCCCTTAGCGGGAGCTCCTACGAGCAGTACTTC.

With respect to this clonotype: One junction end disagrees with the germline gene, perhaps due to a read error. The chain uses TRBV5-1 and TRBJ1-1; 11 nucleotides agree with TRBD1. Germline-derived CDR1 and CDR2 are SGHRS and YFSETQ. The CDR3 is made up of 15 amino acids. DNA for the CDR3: TGCGGCAGCAGCCCGGGACAGGGGGTGAACACTGAAGCTTTCTTT. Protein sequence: CGSSPGQGVNTEAFF.

The CDR3 DNA reads as TGTGCCAGCGGGACAGGGGGACTAAGTCAGCCCCAGCATTTT. Protein sequence: CASGTGGLSQPQHF. The J gene is TRBJ1-5, the V gene TRBV19, with 11 bases fitting TRBD1. Germline CDR1 and CDR2: LNHDA and SQIVND (reference sequence). The CDR3 has 14 amino acids. V was pared by 9 bases and J by 6 bases, with 7 bases of the junction left unmatched.

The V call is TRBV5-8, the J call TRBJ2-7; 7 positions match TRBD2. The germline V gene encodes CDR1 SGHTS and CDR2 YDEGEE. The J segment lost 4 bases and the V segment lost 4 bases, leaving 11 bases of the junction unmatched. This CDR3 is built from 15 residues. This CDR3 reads CASSNRDYATYEQYF. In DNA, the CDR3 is TGTGCCAGCAGCAACCGGGACTACGCAACTTACGAGCAGTACTTC.

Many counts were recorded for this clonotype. The chain's CDR3 is CASSSLKLGQEAFF. The CDR3 bases are TGTGCCAGCAGCTCCCTAAAACTTGGACAGGAAGCTTTCTTT. This chain joins TRBV7-6 and TRBJ1-1, with D perhaps matching TRBD1 (6 bases). The CDR3 consists of 14 residues. V lost 4 bases and J lost 8, with 17 bases in between. Germline loops: CDR1 SGHVS, CDR2 FNYEAQ. Full variable domain (rest looked up from reference TRBV7-6 and TRBJ1-1): GAGVSQSPRYKVTKRGQDVALRCDPISGHVSLYWYRQALGQGPEFLTYFNYEAQQDKSGLPNDRFSAERPEGSISTLTIQRTEQRDSAMYRCASSSLKLGQEAFFGQGTRLTVV.

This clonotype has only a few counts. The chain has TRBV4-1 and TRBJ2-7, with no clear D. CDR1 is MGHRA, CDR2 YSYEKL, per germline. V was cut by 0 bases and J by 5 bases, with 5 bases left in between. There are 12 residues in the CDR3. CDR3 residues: CASSQDTDEQYF. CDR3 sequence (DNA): TGCGCCAGCAGCCAAGATACTGACGAGCAGTACTTC.

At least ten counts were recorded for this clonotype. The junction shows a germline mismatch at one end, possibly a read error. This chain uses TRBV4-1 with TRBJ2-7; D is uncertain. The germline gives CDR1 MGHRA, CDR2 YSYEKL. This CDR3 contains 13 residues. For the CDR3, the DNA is TGTGCCAGCAGCCAAGATCGCTCCTACGAGCAGTACTTC. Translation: CASSQDRSYEQYF.

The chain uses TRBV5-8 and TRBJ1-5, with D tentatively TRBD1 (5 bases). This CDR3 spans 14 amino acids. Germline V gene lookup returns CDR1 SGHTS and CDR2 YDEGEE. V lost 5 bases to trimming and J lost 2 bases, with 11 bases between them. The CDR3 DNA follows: TGTGCCAGCAGTTACGGGACTGGCAATCAGCCCCAGCATTTT. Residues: CASSYGTGNQPQHF.